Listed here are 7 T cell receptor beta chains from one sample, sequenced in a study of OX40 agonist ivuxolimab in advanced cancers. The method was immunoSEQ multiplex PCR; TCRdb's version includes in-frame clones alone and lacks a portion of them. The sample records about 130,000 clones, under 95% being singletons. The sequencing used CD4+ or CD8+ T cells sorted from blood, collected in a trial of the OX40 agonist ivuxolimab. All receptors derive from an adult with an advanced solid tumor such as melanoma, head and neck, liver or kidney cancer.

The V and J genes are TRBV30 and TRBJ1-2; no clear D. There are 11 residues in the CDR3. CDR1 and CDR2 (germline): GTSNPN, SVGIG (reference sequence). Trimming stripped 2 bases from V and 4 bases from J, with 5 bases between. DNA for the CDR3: TGTGCCTGGAGTTTTGCCTATGGCTACACCTTC. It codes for CAWSFAYGYTF. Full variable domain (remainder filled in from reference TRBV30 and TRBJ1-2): SQTIHQWPATLVQPVGSPLSLECTVEGTSNPNLYWYRQAAGRGLQLLFYSVGIGQISSEVPQNLSASRPQDRQFILSSKKLLLSDSGFYLCAWSFAYGYTFGSGTRLTVV.

Written as DNA, the CDR3 is TGCGCCAGCAGTCGCGTATCTAGCGACGATGAGCAGTTCTTC. The encoded protein is CASSRVSSDDEQFF. The chain recombines TRBV5-1 with TRBJ2-1; D may be TRBD2 (6 bases). Germline V gene sequence: CDR1 SGHRS, CDR2 YFSETQ. V lost 5 bases and J 8 bases, leaving 17 bases between the germline ends. The CDR3 has 14 amino acids. Using reference TRBV5-1 and TRBJ2-1 for the parts outside the CDR3, the full variable domain is KAGVTQTPRYLIKTRGQQVTLSCSPISGHRSVSWYQQTPGQGLQFLFEYFSETQRNKGNFPGRFSGRQFSNSRSEMNVSTLELGDSALYLCASSRVSSDDEQFFGPGTRLTVL.

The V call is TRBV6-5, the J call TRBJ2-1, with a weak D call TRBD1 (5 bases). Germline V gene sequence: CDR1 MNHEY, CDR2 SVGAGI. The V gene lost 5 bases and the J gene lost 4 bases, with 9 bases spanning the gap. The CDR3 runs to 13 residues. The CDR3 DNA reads TGTGCCAGCAGTCCGACAGAGTACAATGAGCAGTTCTTC. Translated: CASSPTEYNEQFF.

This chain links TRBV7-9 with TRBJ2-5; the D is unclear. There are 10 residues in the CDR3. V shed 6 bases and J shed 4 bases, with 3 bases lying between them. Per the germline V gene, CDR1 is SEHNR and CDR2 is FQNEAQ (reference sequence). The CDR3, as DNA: TGTGCCAGCAGGGGAGAGACCCAGTACTTC. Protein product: CASRGETQYF. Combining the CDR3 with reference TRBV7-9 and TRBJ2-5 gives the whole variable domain DTGVSQNPRHKITKRGQNVTFRCDPISEHNRLYWYRQTLGQGPEFLTYFQNEAQLEKSRLLSDRFSAERPKGSFSTLEIQRTEQGDSAMYLCASRGETQYFGPGTRLLVL.

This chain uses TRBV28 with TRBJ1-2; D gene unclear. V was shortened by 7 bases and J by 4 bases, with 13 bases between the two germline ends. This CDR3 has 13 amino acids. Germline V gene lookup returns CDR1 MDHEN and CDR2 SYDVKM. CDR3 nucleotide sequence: TGTGCCAGCACCCCGGGTAAGCTCTATGGCTACACCTTC. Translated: CASTPGKLYGYTF.

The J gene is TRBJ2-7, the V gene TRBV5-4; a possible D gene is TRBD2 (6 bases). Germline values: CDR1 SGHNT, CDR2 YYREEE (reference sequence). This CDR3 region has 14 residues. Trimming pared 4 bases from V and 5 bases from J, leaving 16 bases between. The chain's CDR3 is CASSPGLALNEQYF. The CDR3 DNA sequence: TGTGCCAGCAGCCCCGGGCTAGCGTTGAACGAGCAGTACTTC.

CDR3 protein: CASSEMGTPGPEAFF. CDR3 nucleotide sequence: TGCGCCAGCAGCGAAATGGGGACGCCAGGCCCTGAAGCTTTCTTT. J is TRBJ1-1 and V is TRBV5-1, with D perhaps TRBD1 (5 bases). Trimming stripped 4 bases from V and 6 bases from J, with 19 bases between. Germline assignment: CDR1 SGHRS and CDR2 YFSETQ. CDR3 length: 15 residues. The variable domain in full, with the rest retrieved from reference TRBV5-1 and TRBJ1-1, is KAGVTQTPRYLIKTRGQQVTLSCSPISGHRSVSWYQQTPGQGLQFLFEYFSETQRNKGNFPGRFSGRQFSNSRSEMNVSTLELGDSALYLCASSEMGTPGPEAFFGQGTRLTVV.